A selection of T cell receptor beta chains follows, all from one sample in a study of blood T cell repertoires in COVID-19. Sequencing used immunoSEQ multiplex PCR; TCRdb keeps in-frame clones, though not all of them. The data contain fewer than 200,000 clones, 80% to 90% of them seen just once; the ten biggest clones take up roughly 8.7%. Input material: peripheral blood. These receptors were obtained from a man over 45 with active or convalescent COVID-19. CDR3s include the opening cysteine and the closing phenylalanine or tryptophan. The order of the fields is V gene, J gene, D gene, clone size, CDR3 length, CDR3 protein, CDR3 DNA. A D gene is named only where the DNA matches it firmly. For some rows the clone size is stated as once, few or many, or as a class when expanded; others skip it.

V: TRBV28; J: TRBJ2-7; D: .; size: .; length: 12; CDR3: CASSSYRVEQYF; DNA: TGTGCCAGCAGTTCATACAGGGTCGAGCAGTACTTC
V: TRBV5-1; J: TRBJ2-5; D: TRBD1; size: .; length: 15; CDR3: CASSRTGGTQETQYF; DNA: TGCGCCAGCAGCCGGACAGGGGGTACCCAAGAGACCCAGTACTTC
V: TRBV4-2; J: TRBJ2-7; D: TRBD2; size: many; length: 17; CDR3: CASSQDQASGGSYEQYF; DNA: TGTGCCAGCAGCCAAGATCAGGCTAGCGGGGGATCATACGAGCAGTACTTC
V: TRBV9; J: TRBJ2-2; D: .; size: .; length: 15; CDR3: CASSVVGSNTGELFF; DNA: TGTGCCAGCAGCGTAGTCGGGTCGAACACCGGGGAGCTGTTTTTT
V: TRBV9; J: TRBJ2-3; D: TRBD1; size: .; length: 15; CDR3: CASTRTGGAVDTQYF; DNA: TGTGCCAGCACCCGGACAGGGGGCGCGGTAGATACGCAGTATTTT
V: TRBV7-3; J: TRBJ2-2; D: .; size: .; length: 17; CDR3: CASSPLSSSGGIGELFF; DNA: TGTGCCAGCAGCCCCCTAAGCAGTAGCGGAGGGATTGGGGAGCTGTTTTTT
V: TRBV29-1; J: TRBJ1-1; D: .; size: .; length: 13; CDR3: CSVGRSFNTEAFF; DNA: TGCAGCGTTGGTCGGAGTTTTAACACTGAAGCTTTCTTT
V: TRBV7-2; J: TRBJ2-2; D: .; size: .; length: 17; CDR3: CASSLVRARVGTGELFF; DNA: TGTGCCAGCAGCTTAGTACGCGCCAGGGTGGGCACCGGGGAGCTGTTTTTT
V: TRBV6-6; J: TRBJ1-1; D: .; size: .; length: 12; CDR3: CASSPLDREAFF; DNA: TGTGCCAGCAGTCCATTGGACAGAGAAGCTTTCTTT
V: TRBV29-1; J: TRBJ2-1; D: TRBD1; size: .; length: 15; CDR3: CSVPTGVSSYNEQFF; DNA: TGCAGCGTACCTACAGGGGTTAGCTCCTACAATGAGCAGTTCTTC
V: TRBV4-3; J: TRBJ2-5; D: TRBD2; size: .; length: 18; CDR3: CASSQALAGGPHMETQYF; DNA: TGCGCCAGCAGCCAAGCTCTAGCGGGGGGGCCCCACATGGAGACCCAGTACTTC
V: TRBV6-6; J: TRBJ1-6; D: .; size: .; length: 14; CDR3: CASSSMRVGSPLHF; DNA: TGTGCCAGCAGTTCGATGAGGGTTGGTTCACCCCTCCACTTT
V: TRBV7-2; J: TRBJ2-7; D: .; size: .; length: 15; CDR3: CASSLGPGLSYEQYF; DNA: TGTGCCAGCAGCTTAGGTCCAGGACTCTCCTACGAGCAGTACTTC
V: TRBV4-3; J: TRBJ1-4; D: .; size: .; length: 18; CDR3: CASSQSLWGPSSNEKLFF; DNA: TGCGCCAGCAGCCAAAGTTTGTGGGGCCCATCAAGTAATGAAAAACTGTTTTTT
V: TRBV10-3; J: TRBJ2-2; D: TRBD2; size: once; length: 15; CDR3: CAIKESGANTGELFF; DNA: TGTGCCATCAAGGAGAGCGGGGCGAACACCGGGGAGCTGTTTTTT
V: TRBV15; J: TRBJ1-5; D: .; size: .; length: 15; CDR3: CATSRDPGPGQPQHF; DNA: TGTGCCACCAGCAGAGATCCAGGGCCTGGTCAGCCCCAGCATTTT
V: TRBV27; J: TRBJ1-2; D: TRBD1; size: .; length: 15; CDR3: CASSLSAGGNYGYTF; DNA: TGTGCCAGCAGTTTATCGGCAGGGGGCAACTATGGCTACACCTTC
V: TRBV9; J: TRBJ1-1; D: TRBD1; size: .; length: 13; CDR3: CASSAAGTGKAFF; DNA: TGTGCCAGCAGCGCCGCCGGGACAGGAAAAGCTTTCTTT
V: TRBV5-4; J: TRBJ1-1; D: .; size: .; length: 13; CDR3: CASSPTEGTEAFF; DNA: TGTGCCAGCAGCCCGACAGAAGGGACTGAAGCTTTCTTT
V: TRBV28; J: TRBJ1-5; D: .; size: once; length: 15; CDR3: CASNGGLGHNQPQHF; DNA: TGTGCCAGCAATGGGGGCCTTGGCCATAATCAGCCCCAGCATTTT
V: TRBV4-3; J: TRBJ1-2; D: .; size: .; length: 15; CDR3: CASSPGQGLWNGYTF; DNA: TGCGCCAGCAGCCCGGGTCAGGGATTATGGAATGGCTACACCTTC
V: TRBV3-1/TRBV3-2; J: TRBJ2-6; D: .; size: .; length: 15; CDR3: CASSRLRTGANVLTF; DNA: TGTGCCAGCAGCCGTCTTAGGACAGGGGCCAACGTCCTGACTTTC
V: TRBV27; J: TRBJ2-3; D: TRBD2; size: .; length: 15; CDR3: CASSLAGAWADTQYF; DNA: TGTGCCAGCAGTTTAGCGGGAGCCTGGGCAGATACGCAGTATTTT
V: TRBV4-2; J: TRBJ2-2; D: TRBD1; size: .; length: 16; CDR3: CASSPRTGPDTGELFF; DNA: TGTGCCAGCAGCCCTCGGACAGGACCGGACACCGGGGAGCTGTTTTTT
V: TRBV15; J: TRBJ2-3; D: .; size: few; length: 16; CDR3: CATSSSRQDLTDTQYF; DNA: TGTGCCACCAGCAGTTCTAGACAGGATCTCACAGATACGCAGTATTTT
V: TRBV11-2; J: TRBJ2-7; D: .; size: .; length: 14; CDR3: CASSLGYGSGEQYF; DNA: TGTGCCAGCAGCTTAGGATACGGGAGTGGAGAGCAGTACTTC
V: TRBV19; J: TRBJ1-1; D: TRBD1; size: .; length: 15; CDR3: CASSIWGQGKTEAFF; DNA: TGTGCCAGTAGTATTTGGGGACAGGGGAAAACTGAAGCTTTCTTT
V: TRBV25-1; J: TRBJ2-1; D: .; size: .; length: 15; CDR3: CASTPPPERGNEQFF; DNA: TGTGCCAGCACTCCCCCCCCCGAGAGGGGGAATGAGCAGTTCTTC
V: TRBV19; J: TRBJ1-2; D: TRBD1; size: .; length: 15; CDR3: CASSTNRDRVYGYTF; DNA: TGTGCCAGTAGTACCAACCGGGACAGGGTCTATGGCTACACCTTC
V: TRBV21-1; J: TRBJ1-5; D: .; size: .; length: 13; CDR3: CASSKGGHQPQHF; DNA: TGTGCCAGCAGCAAGGGGGGACATCAGCCCCAGCATTTT